The present TCR beta chain was sequenced within a study of blood T cell repertoires in COVID-19. V gave up 6 bases and J gave up 7 bases, with 10 bases separating them. This CDR3 spans 11 amino acids. Repertoires were generated with immunoSEQ multiplex PCR, while TCRdb's copy carries only in-frame clones and drops some. The profile shows around 300,000 clones, more than 80% of them singletons. The receptor was derived from a woman in her twenties or thirties who had recovered from COVID-19. The specimen was PBMCs or T cells enriched from blood (not recorded which). The chain recombines TRBV12-3 or TRBV12-4 with TRBJ2-7, with D perhaps TRBD1 (6 bases). Written as DNA, the CDR3 is TGTGCCAGCAGATATGGACAGGAGCAGTACTTC. Its protein is CASRYGQEQYF.